This TCR beta chain was recorded in a study of blood T cell repertoires in COVID-19. The cohort comprised adults aged about 18 to 89 years residing in about two dozen US areas. Cohorts were assigned according to the clinical history that participants reported. Donors in Cohort 3 who had recovered were those with two negative PCRs, healthcare professional clearance, or resolution of their symptoms. Germline assignment: CDR1 KGHDR and CDR2 SFDVKD. V gave up 9 bases and J gave up 4 bases, with 14 bases separating them. CDR3 length: 13 residues. Produced via immunoSEQ multiplex PCR; TCRdb's table is partial and in-frame only. The table has a few hundred thousand clones, 90% seen once; the top ten hold 0.55% to 0.75%.

This TCR was recovered from a man aged 18 to 30 who had recovered from COVID-19. Material for sequencing was PBMCs or T cells enriched from blood (not recorded which). The genes are TRBV24-1 and TRBJ1-1; D is unclear. The CDR3 nucleotides are TGTGCCACCTTCCCCCTATTGGTCACTGAAGCTTTCTTT. The encoded protein is CATFPLLVTEAFF.